These 5 T cell receptor beta chains were sequenced from one sample in a study of cytomegalovirus exposure and HLA in healthy donors. Primers included in the PCR were 60 Vbeta and 13 Jbeta primers. The table came from immunoSEQ multiplex PCR; TCRdb's copy has only in-frame clones and leaves some out. The sample shows under 250,000 clones, approximately 82% of them seen only once. Sequencing was done on a sample of PBMCs. The source is a man younger than 35 in good health and CMV-seronegative.

The chain is built from TRBV7-9 and TRBJ2-7, with D possibly TRBD2 on 6 matching bases. This CDR3 is built from 15 residues. Trimming shortened V by 2 bases and J by 1 base, and 12 bases separated the two germline ends. Germline V gives CDR1 SEHNR, CDR2 FQNEAQ (reference sequence). In DNA, the CDR3 is TGTGCCAGCAGCTTAATTGAACGGGGGTCCTACGAGCAGTACTTC. Translated, it gives CASSLIERGSYEQYF.

This chain joins TRBV25-1 and TRBJ2-7; 7 bases are a match to TRBD2. The CDR3 extends over 14 amino acids. From germline, CDR1 is MGHDK and CDR2 SYGVNS. The J segment lost 1 base and the V segment lost 8 bases, leaving 8 bases of the junction unmatched. The CDR3 bases are TGTGCCAGCTCGGGACTACCGAATTCCTACGAGCAGTACTTC. Encoded protein: CASSGLPNSYEQYF.

This clone was counted a few times. The rearrangement uses TRBV7-9 and TRBJ2-5; 12 bases match TRBD1. V shed 4 bases, J shed 6 bases, and the junction held 6 bases outside the gene matches. The CDR3 sequence is 15 residues long. Looked up from germline, CDR1 is SEHNR and CDR2 is FQNEAQ (reference sequence). DNA for the CDR3: TGTGCCAGCAGCTCGGGGACAGGGGGCTTGAAGACCCAGTACTTC. Residues: CASSSGTGGLKTQYF. The whole variable domain, filled in from reference TRBV7-9 and TRBJ2-5, reads DTGVSQNPRHKITKRGQNVTFRCDPISEHNRLYWYRQTLGQGPEFLTYFQNEAQLEKSRLLSDRFSAERPKGSFSTLEIQRTEQGDSAMYLCASSSGTGGLKTQYFGPGTRLLVL.

The chain joins TRBV6-4 to TRBJ2-2, with unresolved D. CDR3 length: 15 amino acids. The germline CDR1 and CDR2 sequences are MRHNA and SNTAGT. V shed 4 bases and J shed 0 bases, with 9 bases lying between them. The CDR3 loop is CASSARSTNTGELFF. The CDR3 nucleotides are TGTGCCAGCAGTGCGCGAAGCACGAACACCGGGGAGCTGTTTTTT.

The chain combines TRBV10-2 with TRBJ2-7; TRBD1 might be the D (6 bases). CDR1 is WSHSY and CDR2 is SAAADI in the germline V gene. V shed 6 bases and J shed 1 base, with 13 bases lying between them. The CDR3 is made up of 14 amino acids. CDR3 in amino acids: CASSLSQGSYEQYF. CDR3 sequence (DNA): TGCGCCAGCAGCCTATCCCAGGGGTCCTACGAGCAGTACTTC.